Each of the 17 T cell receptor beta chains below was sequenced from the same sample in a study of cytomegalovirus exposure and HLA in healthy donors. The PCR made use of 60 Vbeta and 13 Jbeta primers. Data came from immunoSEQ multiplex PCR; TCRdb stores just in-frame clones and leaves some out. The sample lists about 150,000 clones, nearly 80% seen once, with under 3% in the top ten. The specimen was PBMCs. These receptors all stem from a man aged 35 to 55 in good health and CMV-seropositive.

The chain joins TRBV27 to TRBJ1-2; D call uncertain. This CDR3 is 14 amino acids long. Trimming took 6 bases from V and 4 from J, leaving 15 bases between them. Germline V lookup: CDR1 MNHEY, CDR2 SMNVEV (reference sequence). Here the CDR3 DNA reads TGTGCCAGCAGCCCACGTCCATTGGCCTATGGCTACACCTTC. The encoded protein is CASSPRPLAYGYTF.

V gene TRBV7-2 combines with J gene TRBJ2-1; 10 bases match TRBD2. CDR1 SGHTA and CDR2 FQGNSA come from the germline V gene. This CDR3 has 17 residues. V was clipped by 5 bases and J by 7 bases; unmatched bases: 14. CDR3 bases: TGTGCCAGCAGCCCCTCTTCTGGCCTAGCGGGAGTGAATGAGCAGTTCTTC. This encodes CASSPSSGLAGVNEQFF.

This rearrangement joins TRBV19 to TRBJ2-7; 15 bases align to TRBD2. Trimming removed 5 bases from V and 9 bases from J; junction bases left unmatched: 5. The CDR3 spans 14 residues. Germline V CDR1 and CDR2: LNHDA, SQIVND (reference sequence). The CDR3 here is CASSPGLAGGWQYF. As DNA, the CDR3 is TGTGCCAGTAGTCCGGGACTAGCGGGAGGCTGGCAGTACTTC.

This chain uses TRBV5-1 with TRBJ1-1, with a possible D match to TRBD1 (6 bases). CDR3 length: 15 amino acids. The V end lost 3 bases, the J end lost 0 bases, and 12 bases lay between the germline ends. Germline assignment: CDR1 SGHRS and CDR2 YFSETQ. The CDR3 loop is CASSSQGPMNTEAFF. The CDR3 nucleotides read TGCGCCAGCAGCTCACAGGGACCCATGAACACTGAAGCTTTCTTT. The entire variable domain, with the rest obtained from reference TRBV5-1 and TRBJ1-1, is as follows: KAGVTQTPRYLIKTRGQQVTLSCSPISGHRSVSWYQQTPGQGLQFLFEYFSETQRNKGNFPGRFSGRQFSNSRSEMNVSTLELGDSALYLCASSSQGPMNTEAFFGQGTRLTVV.

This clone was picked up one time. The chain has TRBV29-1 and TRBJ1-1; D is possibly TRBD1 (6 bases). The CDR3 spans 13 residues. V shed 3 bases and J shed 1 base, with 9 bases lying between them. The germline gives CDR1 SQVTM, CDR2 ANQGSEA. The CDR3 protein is CSVDPGQNTEAFF. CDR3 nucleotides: TGCAGCGTTGACCCGGGACAGAACACTGAAGCTTTCTTT. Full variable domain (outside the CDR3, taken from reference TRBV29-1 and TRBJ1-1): SAVISQKPSRDICQRGTSLTIQCQVDSQVTMMFWYRQQPGQSLTLIATANQGSEATYESGFVIDKFPISRPNLTFSTLTVSNMSPEDSSIYLCSVDPGQNTEAFFGQGTRLTVV.

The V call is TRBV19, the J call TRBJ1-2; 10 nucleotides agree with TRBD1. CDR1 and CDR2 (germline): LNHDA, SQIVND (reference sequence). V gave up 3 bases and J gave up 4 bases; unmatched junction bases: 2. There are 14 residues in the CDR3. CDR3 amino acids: CASSMTGGLYGYTF. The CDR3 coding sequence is TGTGCCAGTAGTATGACAGGGGGCCTCTATGGCTACACCTTC.

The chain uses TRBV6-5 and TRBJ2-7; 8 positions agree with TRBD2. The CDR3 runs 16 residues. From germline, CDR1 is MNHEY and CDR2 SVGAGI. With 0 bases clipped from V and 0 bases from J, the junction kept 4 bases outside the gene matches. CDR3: CASSYSAGADSYEQYF. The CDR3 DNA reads TGTGCCAGCAGTTACTCAGCGGGAGCCGACTCCTACGAGCAGTACTTC.

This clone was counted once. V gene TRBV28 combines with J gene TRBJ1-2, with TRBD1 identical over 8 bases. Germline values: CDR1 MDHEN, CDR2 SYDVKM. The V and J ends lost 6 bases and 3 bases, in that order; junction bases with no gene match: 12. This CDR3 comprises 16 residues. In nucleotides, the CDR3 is TGTGCCAGCAGGTACCCTCAGGGGGCGAACGACTATGGCTACACCTTC. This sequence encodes CASRYPQGANDYGYTF.

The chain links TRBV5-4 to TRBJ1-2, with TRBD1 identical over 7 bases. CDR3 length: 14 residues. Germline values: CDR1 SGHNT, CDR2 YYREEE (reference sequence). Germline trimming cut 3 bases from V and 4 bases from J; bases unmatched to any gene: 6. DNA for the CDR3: TGTGCCAGCAGCTCACCACAGGGGACCTATGGCTACACCTTC. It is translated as CASSSPQGTYGYTF.

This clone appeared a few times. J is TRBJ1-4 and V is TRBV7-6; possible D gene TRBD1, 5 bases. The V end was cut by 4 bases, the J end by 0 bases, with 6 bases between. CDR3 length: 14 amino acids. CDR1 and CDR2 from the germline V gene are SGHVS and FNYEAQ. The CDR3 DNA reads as TGTGCCAGCAGCTCGGGGGCAACTAATGAAAAACTGTTTTTT. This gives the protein CASSSGATNEKLFF.

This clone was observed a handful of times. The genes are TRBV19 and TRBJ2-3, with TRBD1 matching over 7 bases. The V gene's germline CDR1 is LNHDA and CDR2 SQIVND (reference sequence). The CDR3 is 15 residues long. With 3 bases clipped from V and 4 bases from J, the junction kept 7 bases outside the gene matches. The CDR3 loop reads CASSMGRGSSDTQYF. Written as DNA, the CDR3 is TGTGCCAGTAGTATGGGCAGGGGGTCTTCAGATACGCAGTATTTT.

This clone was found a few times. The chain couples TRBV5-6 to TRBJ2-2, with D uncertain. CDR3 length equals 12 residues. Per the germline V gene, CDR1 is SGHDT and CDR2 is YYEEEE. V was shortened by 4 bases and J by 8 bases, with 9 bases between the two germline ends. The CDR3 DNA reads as TGTGCCAGCAGCCTGAGTTTAGGGGAGCTGTTTTTT. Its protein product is CASSLSLGELFF.

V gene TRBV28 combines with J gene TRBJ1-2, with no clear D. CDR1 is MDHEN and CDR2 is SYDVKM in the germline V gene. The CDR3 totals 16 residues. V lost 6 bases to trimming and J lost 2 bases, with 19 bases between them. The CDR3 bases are TGTGCCAGCAGATTTCCTGGAGCCGCTGGAAACTATGGCTACACCTTC. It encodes CASRFPGAAGNYGYTF.

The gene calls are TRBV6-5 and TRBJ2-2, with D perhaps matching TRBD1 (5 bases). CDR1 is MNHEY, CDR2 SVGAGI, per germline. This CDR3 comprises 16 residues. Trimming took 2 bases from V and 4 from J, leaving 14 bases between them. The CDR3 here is CASSYQDRFLTGELFF. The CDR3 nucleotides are TGTGCCAGCAGTTACCAAGACAGATTCCTCACCGGGGAGCTGTTTTTT.

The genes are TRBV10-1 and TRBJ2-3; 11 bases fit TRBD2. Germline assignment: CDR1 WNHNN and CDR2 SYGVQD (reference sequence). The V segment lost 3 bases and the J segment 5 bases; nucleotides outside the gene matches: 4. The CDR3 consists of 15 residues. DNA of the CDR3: TGCGCCAGCAGTGAACTAGCGGGAGTTGAAGATACGCAGTATTTT. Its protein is CASSELAGVEDTQYF.

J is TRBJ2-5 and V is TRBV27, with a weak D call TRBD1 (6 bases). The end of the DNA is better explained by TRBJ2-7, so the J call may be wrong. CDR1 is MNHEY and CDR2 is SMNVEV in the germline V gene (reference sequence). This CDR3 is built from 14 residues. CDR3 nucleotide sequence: TGTGCCAGCAGTTTGAGGGGGAGAGGCGACGAGCAGTACTTC. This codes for CASSLRGRGDEQYF.

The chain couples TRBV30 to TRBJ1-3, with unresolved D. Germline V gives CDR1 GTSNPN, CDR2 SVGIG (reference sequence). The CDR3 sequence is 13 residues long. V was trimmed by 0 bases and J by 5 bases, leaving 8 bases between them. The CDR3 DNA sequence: TGTGCCTGGAGTGTAAGCGTGAGAAACACCATATATTTT. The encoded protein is CAWSVSVRNTIYF.